These T cell receptor beta chains were read from a single sample in a study of T cell repertoires in cytomegalovirus infection. No cognate antigen is known for these TCRs. TCRdb processed the reads anew with MiXCR; each CDR3 protein has one entry. The sample comprises roughly 990,000 distinct CDR3 sequences, 25% to 40% of which are singletons, and over 10% rests with the top ten. This sample comprised cultured CD8+ T cells from PBMCs, obtained from culture after CMV antigen stimulation. These receptors originate from a human donor in good health (CMV status not recorded). Some clones in this sample may be carry-over from other donors' samples. CDR3s include the opening cysteine and the closing phenylalanine or tryptophan. Fields, in order: V gene, clone size, D gene, J gene, CDR3 DNA, CDR3 protein. The D gene is left open where the match is weak. Rows give clone size only sometimes, using once, few, many, or a class for an expanded clone.

V: TRBV7-2; size: many; D: TRBD2; J: TRBJ2-1; DNA: TGTGCCAGCAGCTTAGCGATGAGGCTAGCGGACTACAATGAGCAGTTCTTC; CDR3: CASSLAMRLADYNEQFF
V: TRBV6-5; size: few; D: -; J: TRBJ2-1; DNA: TGTGCCAGCAGCTTTGGAGCTCGGGAATTTGAGCAGTTCTTC; CDR3: CASSFGAREFEQFF
V: TRBV6-2/TRBV6-3; size: few; D: -; J: TRBJ1-6; DNA: TGTGCCAGCAGTTACTCGATGTGGAATTCACCCCTCCACTTT; CDR3: CASSYSMWNSPLHF
V: TRBV10-3; size: few; D: -; J: TRBJ2-2; DNA: TGTGCCATCTACAGGAACACCGGGGAGCTGTTTTTT; CDR3: CAIYRNTGELFF
V: TRBV7-9; size: -; D: TRBD1; J: TRBJ2-5; DNA: TGTGCCAGCAGCTCACCGGGACAGGGTTTGGGGACCCAGTACTTC; CDR3: CASSSPGQGLGTQYF
V: TRBV12-3/TRBV12-4; size: few; D: -; J: TRBJ1-5; DNA: TGTGCCAGCAGTTCCCTCGACGGCAATCAGCCCCAGCATTTT; CDR3: CASSSLDGNQPQHF
V: TRBV10-3; size: -; D: -; J: TRBJ2-1; DNA: TGTGCCATCAGTGCGACTCGGGATGGGGATTACAATGAGCAGTTCTTC; CDR3: CAISATRDGDYNEQFF
V: TRBV7-2; size: many; D: -; J: TRBJ2-1; DNA: TGTGCCAGCAGCTTTGGTGAGCAGTTCTTC; CDR3: CASSFGEQFF
V: TRBV6-2/TRBV6-3; size: -; D: -; J: TRBJ2-5; DNA: TGTGCCAGCAGTTATAGAGAGGGCCCTCAAGAGACCCAGTACTTC; CDR3: CASSYREGPQETQYF
V: TRBV6-8; size: -; D: TRBD1; J: TRBJ2-5; DNA: TGTGCCAGCAGCGTTATGTGGACAGGGGGGTTCGGGGAGACCCAGTACTTC; CDR3: CASSVMWTGGFGETQYF
V: TRBV7-6; size: many; D: -; J: TRBJ2-1; DNA: TGTGCCAGCAGCTCCGGACCTCGGCAGAGCGATGAGCAGTTCTTC; CDR3: CASSSGPRQSDEQFF
V: TRBV11-2; size: -; D: -; J: TRBJ2-2; DNA: TGTGCCAGCAGCGCAGAGGTTTCTGCCGGGGAGCTGTTTTTT; CDR3: CASSAEVSAGELFF
V: TRBV6-2/TRBV6-3; size: few; D: TRBD1; J: TRBJ1-4; DNA: TGTGCCAGCAGTTACGCAGGGGGAGGCGAAAAACTGTTTTTT; CDR3: CASSYAGGGEKLFF
V: TRBV7-9; size: many; D: -; J: TRBJ2-1; DNA: TGTGCCAGCAGGCCGAGGAGGGAGTCCTACAATGAGCAGTTCTTC; CDR3: CASRPRRESYNEQFF
V: TRBV4-1; size: many; D: -; J: TRBJ1-5; DNA: TGCGCCAGCAGCCAAGTGGGGTTTAGCAATCAGCCCCAGCATTTT; CDR3: CASSQVGFSNQPQHF
V: TRBV10-3; size: -; D: -; J: TRBJ2-1; DNA: TGTGCCATCAGTGAGTTGGCCCATCAAGCCAATGAGCAGTTCTTC; CDR3: CAISELAHQANEQFF
V: TRBV12-3/TRBV12-4; size: many; D: -; J: TRBJ1-5; DNA: TGTGCCAGCAGTCCTGGACAGAGCCGGAATCAGCCCCAGCATTTT; CDR3: CASSPGQSRNQPQHF
V: TRBV7-9; size: -; D: TRBD1; J: TRBJ1-4; DNA: TGTGCCAGCAGCCTAGGGACAGGGGGAACAACTAATGAAAAACTGTTTTTT; CDR3: CASSLGTGGTTNEKLFF
V: TRBV11-2; size: -; D: TRBD1; J: TRBJ2-5; DNA: TGTGCCAGCAGCTCTTGGACAGGGCAACTGGAGACCCAGTACTTC; CDR3: CASSSWTGQLETQYF
V: TRBV7-2; size: few; D: -; J: TRBJ2-2; DNA: TGTGCCAGCAGCTTGAGAGGACAGCAGAACACCGGGGAGCTGTTTTTT; CDR3: CASSLRGQQNTGELFF
V: TRBV7-2; size: few; D: TRBD1; J: TRBJ1-1; DNA: TGTGCCAGCAGCATCCGGGACAGGGCACTTGAAGCTTTCTTT; CDR3: CASSIRDRALEAFF
V: TRBV19; size: -; D: -; J: TRBJ2-2; DNA: TGTGCCAGTACCTACGGGATAACCGGGGAGCTGTTTTTT; CDR3: CASTYGITGELFF